This TCR beta chain appears in the sequencing data of a study of blood T cell repertoires in COVID-19. Study context: Spain, Italy and the United States supplied samples that represented acute and convalescent COVID-19.

Trimming took 7 bases from V and 1 from J; bases not matched to a gene: 2. This CDR3 comprises 12 residues. Germline CDR1 SQVTM, CDR2 ANQGSEA. Source study methods: Using reference gene primer amplification, nucleated cell counts were estimated. TCRdb keeps only in-frame clones here, not all; method: immunoSEQ multiplex PCR. That table is the source of V, J and clone size, and D and trimming were worked out from the DNA. The sample lists some 200,000 clones; 65% to 90% were seen once. Sequenced: peripheral blood. The rearrangement links TRBV29-1 to TRBJ2-3; 7 bases agree with TRBD1. The TCR originated in a man aged 80 or over with acute or convalescent COVID-19. The CDR3 is CSDDRGTDTQYF. The CDR3 region has the DNA TGCAGCGATGACAGGGGCACAGATACGCAGTATTTT.